The 19 T cell receptor beta chains below come from one sample, sequenced in a study of CD8+CD57+ T cells in acquired aplastic anemia. Selection for sequencing was limited to patients who had shown CD8+CD57+ cell expansion by flow cytometry. TCR beta VDJ and CDR3 profiles were obtained from a genomic DNA template. In TCRdb, the reads were re-called with MiXCR into one record per CDR3 protein. The table includes 200,000 to 250,000 distinct CDR3 sequences, roughly 50% detected once. Sequenced sample: sorted CD4+, CD8+, or CD8+CD57+ T cells (not recorded which) from PBMCs. The receptors stem from a human donor with aplastic anemia.

The chain uses TRBV7-2 and TRBJ2-5; 7 bases map to TRBD1. The V gene end was trimmed by 5 bases and the J gene end by 5 bases; junction bases not matched to a gene: 8. The CDR3 loop spans 14 amino acids. Germline CDR1 is SGHTA and CDR2 is FQGNSA. The DNA of the CDR3 is TGTGCCAGCAGCCAGCAGACAGGGCAGGAGACCCAGTACTTC. Amino acids: CASSQQTGQETQYF. Together with reference TRBV7-2 and TRBJ2-5, the CDR3 gives the full variable domain: GAGVSQSPSNKVTEKGKDVELRCDPISGHTALYWYRQSLGQGLEFLIYFQGNSAPDKSGLPSDRFSAERTGGSVSTLTIQRTQQEDSAVYLCASSQQTGQETQYFGPGTRLLVL.

As for this clonotype: Relative to the germline gene, one junction end is altered; a read error may explain this. J is TRBJ1-4 and V is TRBV7-9; weak D call: TRBD1 (6 bases). The CDR3 loop spans 15 amino acids. In germline, CDR1 is SEHNR, CDR2 FQNEAQ (reference sequence). The CDR3 coding sequence is TGTGCCGGCAGCTTGGGGGGGGGGGCGGAGGAAAAACTGTTTTTT. It yields the protein CAGSLGGGAEEKLFF.

This clonotype was observed at least ten times. The chain couples TRBV6-6 to TRBJ2-7, with D tentatively TRBD2 (6 bases). The length of the CDR3 is 13 residues. The V end was cut by 5 bases, the J end by 3 bases, with 11 bases between. The germline CDR1 and CDR2 sequences are MNHNY and SVGAGI (reference sequence). The CDR3 is CASSQGLYYEQYF. The CDR3 DNA reads TGTGCCAGCAGTCAGGGACTGTACTACGAGCAGTACTTC.

The CDR3 DNA reads TGTGCCAGCAGCCTCGGGGGCCCCGGGCGGACCCAGTACTTC. Its translation: CASSLGGPGRTQYF. The chain joins TRBV7-8 to TRBJ2-5; TRBD1 or TRBD2 may be the D gene (6 bases each). This CDR3 region has 14 residues. The germline V gene encodes CDR1 SGHVS and CDR2 FQNEAQ. V dropped 5 bases and J dropped 7 bases, with 17 bases sitting between them. The whole variable domain, filled in from reference TRBV7-8 and TRBJ2-5, reads GAGVSQSPRYKVAKRGQDVALRCDPISGHVSLFWYQQALGQGPEFLTYFQNEAQLDKSGLPSDRFFAERPEGSVSTLKIQRTQQEDSAVYLCASSLGGPGRTQYFGPGTRLLVL.

This clonotype was seen ten or more times. J is TRBJ1-6 and V is TRBV2, with D perhaps TRBD1 (5 bases). V lost 6 bases and J 4 bases, leaving 25 bases between the germline ends. The CDR3 runs to 19 residues. The germline V gene encodes CDR1 SNHLY and CDR2 FYNNEI. CDR3 in DNA: TGTGCCAGCAGGGTCCGGGTAATAGGGGCTTTCCCTTATAATTCACCCCTCCACTTT. Translating gives CASRVRVIGAFPYNSPLHF.

Turning to this clonotype: Since the CDR3 does not end with the conserved phenylalanine or tryptophan, this likely comes from a read error. Because the CDR3's place on the DNA is in doubt, the DNA is left out and the CDR3 is given as listed by TCRdb. The chain uses TRBV2 and TRBJ1-5; the D call in the table, TRBD1, was not verified against the DNA. The CDR3 length equals 13 residues, ends included. Per germline, CDR1 SNHLY and CDR2 FYNNEI. The chain's CDR3 is CASSFRVFSYEHL.

CDR3 DNA sequence: TGCAGTGCTAGAAACCCGGGACAGGGGGGCGTCGACTATGGCTACACCTTC. Translation gives CSARNPGQGGVDYGYTF. This rearrangement joins TRBV20-1 to TRBJ1-2; 11 bases fit TRBD1. The CDR3 has 17 amino acids. V gave up 2 bases and J gave up 3 bases; unmatched junction bases: 11. Germline V gene data show CDR1 as DFQATT and CDR2 as SNEGSKA (reference sequence).

The V and J genes are TRBV7-9 and TRBJ1-5; no clear D. CDR1 is SEHNR and CDR2 is FQNEAQ in the germline V gene (reference sequence). V lost 2 bases to trimming and J lost 3 bases, with 14 bases between them. The CDR3 is 16 amino acids. CDR3 loop: CASSLSESRANQPQHF. CDR3 coding DNA: TGTGCCAGCAGCTTAAGTGAATCTCGGGCCAATCAGCCCCAGCATTTT.

The chain couples TRBV6-1 to TRBJ1-4; TRBD1 matches 9 bases. The CDR3 has 15 amino acids. In germline, CDR1 is MNHNS, CDR2 SASEGT. The trim removed 2 bases at V and 5 bases at J, leaving 3 bases unmatched. The CDR3, as DNA: TGTGCCAGCAGTGAAAGGACAGGGGCGAATGAAAAACTGTTTTTT. It is translated as CASSERTGANEKLFF.

The V gene is TRBV2, the J gene TRBJ2-3, with D perhaps being TRBD1 or TRBD2 (5 bases each). The V end was cut by 4 bases, the J end by 3 bases, with 11 bases between. Germline V gives CDR1 SNHLY, CDR2 FYNNEI. This CDR3 has 14 amino acids. The CDR3 region is CASSGGRSTDTQYF. CDR3 nucleotide sequence: TGTGCCAGCAGTGGGGGACGGTCTACAGATACGCAGTATTTT.

To note about this clonotype: Germline and junction disagree at one end, which may indicate a read error. The chain links TRBV7-2 to TRBJ2-1; 8 bases agree with TRBD2. CDR3 size: 13 residues. Germline V gene data show CDR1 as SGHTA and CDR2 as FQGNSA. The DNA of the CDR3 is TGTGCCAGCAGCTCCCATCCGGGACTAGATTTCGTCTTC. Its protein is CASSSHPGLDFVF.

This clonotype came up many times. The chain links TRBV28 to TRBJ1-6, with 8 bases aligning to TRBD1. The CDR3 covers 14 residues. With V trimmed by 7 bases and J by 10 bases, 9 bases remained unmatched. Germline CDR1 and CDR2: MDHEN and SYDVKM. CDR3 nucleotides: TGTGCCAGCACCAACCTCAGGGGGCAGTCACCCCTCCACTTT. Translating it yields CASTNLRGQSPLHF.

This clonotype was counted many times. The chain links TRBV5-1 to TRBJ2-7; D perhaps matches TRBD1 (5 bases). This CDR3 has 15 amino acids. The germline gives CDR1 SGHRS, CDR2 YFSETQ. The V and J ends lost 4 bases and 1 base respectively, with 15 bases between them. CDR3 in amino acids: CASSPGSDTSYEQYF. As DNA, the CDR3 is TGCGCCAGCAGCCCGGGCTCGGACACGTCCTACGAGCAGTACTTC.

CDR3 region: CSASMPSYGYTF. In DNA, the CDR3 is TGCAGTGCTAGCATGCCCTCCTATGGCTACACCTTC. The chain couples TRBV20-1 to TRBJ1-2; D call uncertain. Germline CDR1 reads DFQATT; CDR2 reads SNEGSKA (reference sequence). The V and J ends lost 3 bases and 4 bases respectively, with 9 bases between them. This CDR3 is built from 12 residues.

The chain couples TRBV5-1 to TRBJ2-7; D ambiguous. V was pared by 1 base and J by 2 bases, with 10 bases between. Looked up from germline, CDR1 is SGHRS and CDR2 is YFSETQ. CDR3 length: 14 residues. The DNA of the CDR3 is TGCGCCAGCAGCTTGAGTCCGGCTGCCTACGAGCAGTACTTC. It specifies CASSLSPAAYEQYF.

The chain links TRBV3-1 to TRBJ1-2; the D is unclear. Germline V gives CDR1 LGHDT, CDR2 YNNKEL (reference sequence). The CDR3 is 14 amino acids. Trimming took 0 bases from V and 7 from J, leaving 12 bases between them. The CDR3 DNA sequence: TGTGCCAGCAGCCAAGATCGGACGGGAGGTGGCTACACCTTC. This translates into CASSQDRTGGGYTF.

The CDR3 here is CSARGLAGARETQYF. The CDR3 DNA sequence: TGCAGTGCTAGAGGACTAGCGGGGGCCAGAGAGACCCAGTACTTC. The rearrangement uses TRBV20-1 and TRBJ2-5; 12 bases agree with TRBD2. V trimming: 1 base; J trimming: 4 bases; junction bases outside the gene matches: 4. Germline V gene sequence: CDR1 DFQATT, CDR2 SNEGSKA (reference sequence). The CDR3 spans 15 residues.

This clonotype appeared many times. Compared with germline, one end of the junction differs, possibly owing to a read error. V usage is TRBV7-9 and J usage is TRBJ2-1, with D tentatively TRBD1 (5 bases). The germline gives CDR1 SEHNR, CDR2 FQNEAQ (reference sequence). The CDR3 totals 14 residues. CDR3 protein: CASSLDSSYNGQFF. The CDR3 region has the DNA TGTGCCAGCAGCCTAGACAGCTCCTACAATGGGCAGTTCTTC.

The chain has TRBV11-2 and TRBJ1-6; TRBD1 aligns across 8 bases. Germline lookup yields CDR1 SGHAT and CDR2 FQNNGV. V shed 6 bases and J 10 bases; nucleotides not matched to a gene: 8. The CDR3 runs 14 residues. CDR3: CASRSGTGVSPLHF. As DNA, the CDR3 is TGTGCCAGCAGGTCCGGGACAGGCGTATCACCCCTCCACTTT.